Shown below are 29 T cell receptor beta chains from a single sample sequenced in a study of shared clonotypes between healthy human individuals. Profiled with immunoSEQ multiplex PCR; TCRdb holds only in-frame clones, not every one. This sample carries approximately 1,000,000 clones, 70% to 85% of them seen once, and the ten largest clones take 0.89%. The sequenced material came from memory CD4+ T cells from PBMCs. The sample's subset: CD45RA-negative fraction. The source of these receptors is a man aged 18-30 years in good health. Some clones in this sample may be carry-over from other donors' samples.

The chain links TRBV7-6 to TRBJ2-2; 9 nucleotides match TRBD2. CDR1 is SGHVS, CDR2 FNYEAQ, per germline. The CDR3 length is 18 residues. With 3 bases clipped from V and 2 bases from J, the junction kept 10 bases outside the gene matches. CDR3 sequence (DNA): TGTGCCAGCAGCTTGTTCCCCCCTAGCGGGGATAACACCGGGGAGCTGTTTTTT. Translation gives CASSLFPPSGDNTGELFF.

The J gene is TRBJ1-5, the V gene TRBV30; maybe TRBD1 (6 bases). The CDR3 covers 14 residues. The V end lost 4 bases, the J end lost 2 bases, and 12 bases lay between the germline ends. The germline gives CDR1 GTSNPN, CDR2 SVGIG (reference sequence). CDR3 protein: CAWTGRGRNQPQHF. CDR3 DNA: TGTGCCTGGACCGGCAGGGGCCGCAATCAGCCCCAGCATTTT.

This clone was observed many times. The chain links TRBV19 to TRBJ2-5, with 8 bases identical to TRBD1. Germline loops: CDR1 LNHDA, CDR2 SQIVND (reference sequence). V trimming: 6 bases; J trimming: 7 bases; junction bases outside the gene matches: 7. This CDR3 has 13 residues. CDR3 sequence (DNA): TGTGCCAGTAGCGACAGGGGTCTAGCGACCCAGTACTTC. Its protein is CASSDRGLATQYF.

The gene calls are TRBV2 and TRBJ1-1; D possibly corresponds to TRBD1 (5 bases). The germline V gene encodes CDR1 SNHLY and CDR2 FYNNEI. Deletions cut 5 bases from V and 3 bases from J, with 10 bases between. The CDR3 consists of 13 residues. CDR3 in amino acids: CASSTDSYTEAFF. DNA for the CDR3: TGTGCCAGCAGTACCGACAGTTACACTGAAGCTTTCTTT.

The count of this clone is one. The V gene is TRBV5-1, the J gene TRBJ2-7; TRBD2 matches 9 bases. V was pared by 4 bases and J by 5 bases, with 10 bases of the junction left unmatched. The CDR3 is 15 residues long. Germline V gene data show CDR1 as SGHRS and CDR2 as YFSETQ. The CDR3 sequence: CASSPVAGGRHEQYF. The CDR3, as DNA: TGCGCCAGCAGCCCCGTTGCGGGAGGGCGACACGAGCAGTACTTC.

This chain uses TRBV9 with TRBJ2-7, with 16 bases that match TRBD2. CDR3 length: 17 residues. CDR1 and CDR2 from the germline V gene are SGDLS and YYNGEE. Trimming took 3 bases from V and 4 from J; bases not matched to a gene: 7. In DNA, the CDR3 is TGTGCCAGCAGCGGGGGACTAGCGGGAGGGCCAGGGTACGAGCAGTACTTC. As protein: CASSGGLAGGPGYEQYF.

V is TRBV18 and J is TRBJ2-3, with 12 bases lining up with TRBD1. CDR1 KGHSH and CDR2 LQKENI come from the germline V gene. This CDR3 is built from 15 residues. V lost 3 bases and J lost 6; bases outside the gene matches: 4. For the CDR3, the DNA is TGTGCCAGCTCACCGGGACAGGGGGCGGCCGATACGCAGTATTTT. This encodes CASSPGQGAADTQYF.

This clone was counted between two and nine times. The J gene is TRBJ1-1, the V gene TRBV30, with D hard to call. This CDR3 has 13 amino acids. The V end lost 5 bases, the J end lost 0 bases, and 10 bases lay between the germline ends. CDR1 is GTSNPN, CDR2 SVGIG, per germline (reference sequence). The CDR3 region is CAWRTALNTEAFF. Here the CDR3 DNA reads TGTGCCTGGCGAACCGCATTGAACACTGAAGCTTTCTTT.

V is TRBV5-6 and J is TRBJ2-5; TRBD2 might be the D (6 bases). Germline V CDR1 and CDR2: SGHDT, YYEEEE. This CDR3 region has 14 residues. V was trimmed by 4 bases and J by 5 bases, leaving 15 bases between them. CDR3 amino acids: CASSPGLHEETQYF. DNA of the CDR3: TGTGCCAGCAGCCCGGGACTCCATGAGGAGACCCAGTACTTC.

About this clone: Other DNA sequences in the sample encode the same CDR3. The chain couples TRBV7-2 to TRBJ2-7; D might be TRBD2 (5 bases). The CDR3 is 13 residues long. Trimming shortened V by 0 bases and J by 2 bases, and 5 bases separated the two germline ends. Germline CDR1 and CDR2: SGHTA and FQGNSA. The CDR3 region has the DNA TGTGCCAGCAGCTTAGCGGGAGCCTACGAGCAGTACTTC. Encoded protein: CASSLAGAYEQYF.

This rearrangement joins TRBV29-1 to TRBJ2-1; D perhaps matches TRBD1 (6 bases). With 3 bases removed from V and 7 bases from J, the gap between germline ends came to 16 bases. Germline-derived CDR1 and CDR2 are SQVTM and ANQGSEA. The CDR3 has 14 residues. The CDR3 coding sequence is TGCAGCGTTGAGGGACAACCTATAGGGAATGAGCAGTTCTTC. Residues: CSVEGQPIGNEQFF.

This chain joins TRBV6-5 and TRBJ2-2; 11 nucleotides line up with TRBD2. Per germline, CDR1 MNHEY and CDR2 SVGAGI. The trim removed 6 bases at V and 4 bases at J, leaving 4 bases unmatched. CDR3 length: 15 residues. For the CDR3, the DNA is TGTGCCAGCAGGGTACTAGCGGGGGCCACCGGGGAGCTGTTTTTT. Translating it yields CASRVLAGATGELFF.

The chain joins TRBV5-1 to TRBJ2-7, with TRBD2 matching 12 bases. Looked up from germline, CDR1 is SGHRS and CDR2 is YFSETQ. The V and J ends lost 0 bases and 3 bases, in that order; junction bases with no gene match: 10. This CDR3 contains 18 residues. CDR3 nucleotides: TGCGCCAGCAGCTTGGGACCATTGACTAGCGGGAGTTTCTACGAGCAGTACTTC. This translates into CASSLGPLTSGSFYEQYF.

Regarding this clone: Other DNA sequences in the same sample also yield this CDR3. The chain links TRBV5-1 to TRBJ2-2, with D uncertain. Germline assignment: CDR1 SGHRS and CDR2 YFSETQ. Trimming took 2 bases from V and 4 from J, leaving 3 bases between them. The CDR3 has 12 residues. The chain's CDR3 is CASSLFTGELFF. The CDR3 DNA sequence: TGCGCCAGCAGCTTATTCACCGGGGAGCTGTTTTTT.

This chain uses TRBV7-2 with TRBJ2-1; a weak D match, TRBD1 (5 bases). The CDR3 consists of 11 residues. Trimming left V 5 bases short and J 6 bases short, with 5 bases between. CDR1 is SGHTA and CDR2 is FQGNSA in the germline V gene. The CDR3 region has the DNA TGTGCCAGCAGCCAGGGCAATGAGCAGTTCTTC. This sequence encodes CASSQGNEQFF.

The rearrangement links TRBV4-3 to TRBJ1-3, with TRBD1 matching 7 bases. The trim removed 3 bases at V and 5 bases at J, leaving 10 bases unmatched. CDR3 length: 16 amino acids. Germline CDR1 is LGHNA and CDR2 is YSLEER. As DNA, the CDR3 is TGCGCCAGCAGCCACGATATCCGGGACAGCCGAAACACCATATATTTT. Translated, it gives CASSHDIRDSRNTIYF.

V and J are TRBV11-2 and TRBJ1-6; 7 positions agree with TRBD1. CDR3 length equals 17 residues. V gave up 0 bases and J gave up 7 bases; unmatched junction bases: 9. Germline V CDR1 and CDR2: SGHAT, FQNNGV. The CDR3 nucleotides read TGTGCCAGCAGCTTAGAGAGAGGGGGCGCGGGGAATTCACCCCTCCACTTT. Translated, it gives CASSLERGGAGNSPLHF.

The chain combines TRBV7-8 with TRBJ1-1; D is ambiguous. The CDR3 spans 13 residues. Germline loops: CDR1 SGHVS, CDR2 FQNEAQ. Trimming took 1 base from V and 11 from J, leaving 14 bases between them. This chain's CDR3 is CASSLGALRPAFF. CDR3 DNA sequence: TGTGCCAGCAGCTTAGGTGCCCTCAGGCCCGCTTTCTTT.

The chain has TRBV20-1 and TRBJ2-1; D gene uncertain. V was pared by 6 bases and J by 8 bases, with 8 bases between. CDR1 DFQATT and CDR2 SNEGSKA come from the germline V gene (reference sequence). There are 10 residues in the CDR3. The CDR3 DNA reads as TGCAGTGCCCTCTTTTATGAGCAGTTCTTC. Translated: CSALFYEQFF.

Turning to this clone: Other DNA sequences within the sample encode an identical CDR3. This rearrangement joins TRBV2 to TRBJ1-5; the D is unclear. V was shortened by 6 bases and J by 5 bases, with 11 bases between the two germline ends. This CDR3 has 13 residues. Germline V CDR1 and CDR2: SNHLY, FYNNEI. The CDR3 DNA sequence: TGTGCCAGCAGCGAATGGGCCGATCAGCCCCAGCATTTT. Its protein is CASSEWADQPQHF.

The table lists this clone with a few counts. This rearrangement joins TRBV11-1 to TRBJ2-7, with 8 bases lining up with TRBD1. The V gene end was trimmed by 4 bases and the J gene end by 4 bases; junction bases not matched to a gene: 6. CDR1 and CDR2 from the germline V gene are SGHAT and FQDESV (reference sequence). This CDR3 is 14 amino acids long. This chain's CDR3 is CASSSGQGRYEQYF. CDR3 nucleotides: TGTGCCAGCAGCTCCGGACAGGGTAGGTACGAGCAGTACTTC.

J is TRBJ2-7 and V is TRBV5-4; TRBD1 aligns across 9 bases. The CDR3 extends over 15 amino acids. After removal of 4 bases from V and 2 bases from J, the junction contained 7 bases not matched to a gene. In germline, CDR1 is SGHNT, CDR2 YYREEE (reference sequence). CDR3 in DNA: TGTGCCAGCAGCGGGGCGGGGACAGGGACCTACGAGCAGTACTTC. This codes for CASSGAGTGTYEQYF.

The CDR3 DNA is TGCAGCGTTGAAATCGGGTCAGGGGGTCAGCCCCAGCATTTT. Its protein is CSVEIGSGGQPQHF. The chain carries TRBV29-1 and TRBJ1-5, with 7 nucleotides matching TRBD1. The CDR3 is made up of 14 amino acids. The V segment lost 2 bases and the J segment 6 bases; nucleotides outside the gene matches: 7. CDR1 is SQVTM, CDR2 ANQGSEA, per germline.

The chain recombines TRBV2 with TRBJ2-1; the match to TRBD1 covers 7 bases. Germline assignment: CDR1 SNHLY and CDR2 FYNNEI. V lost 6 bases to trimming and J lost 1 base; unmatched junction nucleotides: 6. The CDR3 loop spans 15 amino acids. CDR3 coding DNA: TGTGCCAGCAGGGCGCAGACAGGGTCCTACAATGAGCAGTTCTTC. This encodes CASRAQTGSYNEQFF. The full variable domain, completed using reference TRBV2 and TRBJ2-1, is EPEVTQTPSHQVTQMGQEVILRCVPISNHLYFYWYRQILGQKVEFLVSFYNNEISEKSEIFDDQFSVERPDGSNFTLKIRSTKLEDSAMYFCASRAQTGSYNEQFFGPGTRLTVL.

Turning to this clone: As the CDR3 is not closed by the conserved phenylalanine or tryptophan, this likely results from a read error. This chain connects TRBV5-4 to TRBJ1-1; D may be TRBD1 (6 bases). Germline V gene sequence: CDR1 SGHNT, CDR2 YYREEE (reference sequence). V was clipped by 4 bases and J by 5 bases, with 18 bases between them. The CDR3 has 15 residues. CDR3: CASSRGGGVLTEAFS. Here the CDR3 DNA reads TGTGCCAGCAGCCGAGGAGGGGGAGTCTTAACTGAAGCTTTCTCT.

As regards this clone: This may arise from a read error, as a much more abundant clone is one base away. The chain joins TRBV11-2 to TRBJ2-2; TRBD1 is a possible D gene (6 bases). The V gene's germline CDR1 is SGHAT and CDR2 FQNNGV. V was shortened by 4 bases and J by 4 bases, with 7 bases between the two germline ends. This CDR3 is built from 13 residues. The CDR3 nucleotides are TGTGCCAGCAGCTCACAGGGCACCGGGGAGCTGTTTTTT. Its translation is CASSSQGTGELFF.

This sequence joins TRBV21-1 and TRBJ1-3. TRBV21-1 is recorded as a pseudogene. The CDR3 totals 18 residues. The CDR3 sequence is CASSKKEGFRDSGNTIYF. CDR3 sequence (DNA): TGTGCCAGCAGCAAAAAAGAGGGATTTCGGGACTCTGGAAACACCATATATTTT.

The V and J genes are TRBV19 and TRBJ1-5, with TRBD1 matching 9 bases. The length of the CDR3 is 15 residues. From germline, CDR1 is LNHDA and CDR2 SQIVND (reference sequence). The junction had 5 bases not matched to a gene; V was cut back by 1 base and J by 7 bases. The CDR3 region has the DNA TGTGCCAGTAGTATAGGGGGGACAGGGAGCCAGCCCCAGCATTTT. Translated, it gives CASSIGGTGSQPQHF.

This clone came up once. The chain employs TRBV11-2 and TRBJ1-5; D remains unclear. This CDR3 is built from 13 residues. Trimming removed 6 bases at V and 5 bases at J, with 11 bases between. From germline, CDR1 is SGHAT and CDR2 FQNNGV. The CDR3 DNA follows: TGTGCCAGCAGTCCATCCGGTCATCAGCCCCAGCATTTT. This sequence encodes CASSPSGHQPQHF.